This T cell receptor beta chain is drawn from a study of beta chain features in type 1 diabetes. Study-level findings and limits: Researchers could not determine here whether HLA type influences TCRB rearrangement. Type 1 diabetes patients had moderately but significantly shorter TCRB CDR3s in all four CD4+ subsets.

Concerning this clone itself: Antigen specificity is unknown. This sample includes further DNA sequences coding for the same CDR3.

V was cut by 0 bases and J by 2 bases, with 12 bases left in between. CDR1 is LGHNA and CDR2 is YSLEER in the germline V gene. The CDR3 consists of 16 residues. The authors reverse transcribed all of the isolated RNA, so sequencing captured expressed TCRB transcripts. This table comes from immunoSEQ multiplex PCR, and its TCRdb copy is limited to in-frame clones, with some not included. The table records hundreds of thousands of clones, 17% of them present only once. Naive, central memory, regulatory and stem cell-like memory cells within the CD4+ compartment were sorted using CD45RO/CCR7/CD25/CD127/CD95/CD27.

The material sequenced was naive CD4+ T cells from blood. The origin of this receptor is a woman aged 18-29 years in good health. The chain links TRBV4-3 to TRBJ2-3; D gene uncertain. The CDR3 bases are TGCGCCAGCAGCCAAGATAGACGGGTCCTCACAGATACGCAGTATTTT. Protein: CASSQDRRVLTDTQYF.